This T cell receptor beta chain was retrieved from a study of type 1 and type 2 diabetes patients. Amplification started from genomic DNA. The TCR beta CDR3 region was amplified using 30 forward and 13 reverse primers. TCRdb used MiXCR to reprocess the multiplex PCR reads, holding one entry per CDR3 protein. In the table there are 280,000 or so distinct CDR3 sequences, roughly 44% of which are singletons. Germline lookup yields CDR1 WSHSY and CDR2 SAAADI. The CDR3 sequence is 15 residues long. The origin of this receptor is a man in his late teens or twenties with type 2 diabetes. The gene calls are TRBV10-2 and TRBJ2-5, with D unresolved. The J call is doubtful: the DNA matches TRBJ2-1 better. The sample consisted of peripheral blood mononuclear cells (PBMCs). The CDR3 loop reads CASSESTGYSNEQFF. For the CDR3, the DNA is TGCGCCAGCAGTGAGTCGACTGGGTATAGCAATGAGCAGTTCTTC.